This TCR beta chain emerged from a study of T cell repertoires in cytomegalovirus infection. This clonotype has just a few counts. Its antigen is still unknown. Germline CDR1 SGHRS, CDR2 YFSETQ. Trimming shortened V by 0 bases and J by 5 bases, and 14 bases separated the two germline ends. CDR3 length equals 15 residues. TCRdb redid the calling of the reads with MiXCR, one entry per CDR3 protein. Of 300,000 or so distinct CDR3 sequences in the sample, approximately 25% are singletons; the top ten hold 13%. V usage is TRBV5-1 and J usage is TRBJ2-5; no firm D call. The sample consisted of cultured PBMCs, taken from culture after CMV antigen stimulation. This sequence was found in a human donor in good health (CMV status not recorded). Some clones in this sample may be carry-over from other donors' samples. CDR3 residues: CASSLDAVGGETQYF. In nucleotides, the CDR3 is TGCGCCAGCAGCTTGGATGCCGTAGGTGGGGAGACCCAGTACTTC.